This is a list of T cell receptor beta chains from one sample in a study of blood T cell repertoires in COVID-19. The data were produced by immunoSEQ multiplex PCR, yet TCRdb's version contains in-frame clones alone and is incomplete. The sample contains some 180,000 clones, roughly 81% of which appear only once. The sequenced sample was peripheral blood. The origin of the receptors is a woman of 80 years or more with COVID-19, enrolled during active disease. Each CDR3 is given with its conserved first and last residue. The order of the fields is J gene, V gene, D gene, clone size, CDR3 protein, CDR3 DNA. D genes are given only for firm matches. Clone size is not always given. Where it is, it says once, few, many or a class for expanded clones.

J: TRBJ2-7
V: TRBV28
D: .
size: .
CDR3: CASGGHTYEQYF
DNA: TGTGCCAGTGGGGGACATACCTACGAGCAGTACTTC

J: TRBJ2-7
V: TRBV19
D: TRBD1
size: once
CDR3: CASRKTGAHEQYF
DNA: TGTGCCAGTCGCAAAACAGGGGCCCACGAGCAGTACTTC

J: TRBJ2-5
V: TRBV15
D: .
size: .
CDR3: CATSRAGPYQETQYF
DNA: TGTGCCACCAGCAGGGCGGGACCGTACCAAGAGACCCAGTACTTC

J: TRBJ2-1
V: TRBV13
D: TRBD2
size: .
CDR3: CASSLGASGRTNEQFF
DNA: TGTGCCAGCAGCTTAGGCGCTAGCGGGAGGACAAATGAGCAGTTCTTC

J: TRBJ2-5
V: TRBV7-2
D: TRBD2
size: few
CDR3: CASSFMSGGRGETQYF
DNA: TGTGCCAGCAGCTTTATGTCGGGAGGGCGGGGAGAGACCCAGTACTTC

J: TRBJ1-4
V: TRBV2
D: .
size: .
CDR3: CASSARQANEKLFF
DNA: TGTGCCAGCAGTGCCCGACAGGCTAATGAAAAACTGTTTTTT

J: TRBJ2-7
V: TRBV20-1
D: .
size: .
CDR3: CSARDLGEQYF
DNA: TGCAGTGCTAGAGATCTAGGCGAGCAGTACTTC

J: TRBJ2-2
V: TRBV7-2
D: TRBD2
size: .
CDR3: CASSLLAGDGELFF
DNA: TGTGCCAGCAGCTTACTAGCGGGGGACGGGGAGCTGTTTTTT

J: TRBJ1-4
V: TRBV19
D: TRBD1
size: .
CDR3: CASSNSGTGNEKLFF
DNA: TGTGCCAGTAGCAACTCCGGGACAGGAAATGAAAAACTGTTTTTT

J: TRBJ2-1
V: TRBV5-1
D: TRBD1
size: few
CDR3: CASSRDRDYNEQFF
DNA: TGCGCCAGCTCTCGGGACAGGGATTACAATGAGCAGTTCTTC

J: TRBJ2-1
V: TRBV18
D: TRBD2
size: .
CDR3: CASSPPGLAGGYNEQFF
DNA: TGTGCCAGCTCACCGCCGGGACTAGCGGGAGGGTACAATGAGCAGTTCTTC

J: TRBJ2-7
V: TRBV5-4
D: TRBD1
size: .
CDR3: CASSLSPQGASEQYF
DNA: TGTGCCAGCAGCTTGTCCCCACAGGGGGCCAGCGAGCAGTACTTC

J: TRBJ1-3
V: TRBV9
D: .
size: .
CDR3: CASSPQGRGRNTIYF
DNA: TGTGCCAGCAGCCCCCAGGGCAGGGGTAGGAACACCATATATTTT

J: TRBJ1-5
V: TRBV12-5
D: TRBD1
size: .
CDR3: CASGLPNRGQSNQPQHF
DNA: TGTGCTAGTGGTTTGCCTAACAGGGGGCAAAGCAATCAGCCCCAGCATTTT

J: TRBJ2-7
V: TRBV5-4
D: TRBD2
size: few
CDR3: CASSLELATSYEQYF
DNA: TGTGCCAGCAGCTTGGAACTAGCGACGAGCTACGAGCAGTACTTC